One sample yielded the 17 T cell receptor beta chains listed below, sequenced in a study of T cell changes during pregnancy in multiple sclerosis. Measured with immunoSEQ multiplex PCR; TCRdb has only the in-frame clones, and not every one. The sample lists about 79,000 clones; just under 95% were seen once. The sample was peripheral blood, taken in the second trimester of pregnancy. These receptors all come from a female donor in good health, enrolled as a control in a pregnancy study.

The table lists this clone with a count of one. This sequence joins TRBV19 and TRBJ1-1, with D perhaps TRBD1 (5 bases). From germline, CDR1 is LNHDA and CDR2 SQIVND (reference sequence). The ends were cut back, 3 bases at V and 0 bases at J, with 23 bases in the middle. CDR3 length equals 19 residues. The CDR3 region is CASSIVGQGRWVVNTEAFF. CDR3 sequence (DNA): TGTGCCAGTAGTATTGTAGGGCAGGGTAGGTGGGTGGTGAACACTGAAGCTTTCTTT. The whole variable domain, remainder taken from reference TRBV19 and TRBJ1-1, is DGGITQSPKYLFRKEGQNVTLSCEQNLNHDAMYWYRQDPGQGLRLIYYSQIVNDFQKGDIAEGYSVSREKKESFPLTVTSAQKNPTAFYLCASSIVGQGRWVVNTEAFFGQGTRLTVV.

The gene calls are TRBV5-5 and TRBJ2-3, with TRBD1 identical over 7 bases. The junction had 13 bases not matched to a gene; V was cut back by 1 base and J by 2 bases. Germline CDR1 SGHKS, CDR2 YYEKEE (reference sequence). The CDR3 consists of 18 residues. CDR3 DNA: TGTGCCAGCAGCTTGCAGGGCCCAAACAGGGGATTCACAGATACGCAGTATTTT. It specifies CASSLQGPNRGFTDTQYF.

The CDR3 is CASSQTLTGGYGYTF. CDR3 bases: TGCGCCAGCAGCCAAACCCTAACAGGGGGCTATGGCTACACCTTC. This chain uses TRBV4-3 with TRBJ1-2; 8 bases line up with TRBD1. The CDR3 loop spans 15 amino acids. V lost 2 bases, J lost 4 bases, and 6 bases stayed unmatched. CDR1 LGHNA and CDR2 YSLEER come from the germline V gene.

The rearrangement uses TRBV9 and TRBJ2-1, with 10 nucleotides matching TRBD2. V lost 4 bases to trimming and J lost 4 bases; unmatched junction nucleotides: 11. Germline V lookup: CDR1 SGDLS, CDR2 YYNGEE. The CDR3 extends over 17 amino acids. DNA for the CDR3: TGTGCCAGCAGCCTAGAGGCTAGCGGGGGACCATACAATGAGCAGTTCTTC. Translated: CASSLEASGGPYNEQFF.

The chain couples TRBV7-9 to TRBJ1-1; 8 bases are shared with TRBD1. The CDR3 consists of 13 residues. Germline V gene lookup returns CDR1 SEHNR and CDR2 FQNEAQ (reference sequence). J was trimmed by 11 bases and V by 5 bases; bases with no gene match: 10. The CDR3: CASSPGGDLQAFF. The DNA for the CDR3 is TGTGCCAGCAGCCCAGGGGGCGATCTGCAGGCTTTCTTT. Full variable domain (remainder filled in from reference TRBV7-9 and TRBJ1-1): DTGVSQNPRHKITKRGQNVTFRCDPISEHNRLYWYRQTLGQGPEFLTYFQNEAQLEKSRLLSDRFSAERPKGSFSTLEIQRTEQGDSAMYLCASSPGGDLQAFFGQGTRLTVV.

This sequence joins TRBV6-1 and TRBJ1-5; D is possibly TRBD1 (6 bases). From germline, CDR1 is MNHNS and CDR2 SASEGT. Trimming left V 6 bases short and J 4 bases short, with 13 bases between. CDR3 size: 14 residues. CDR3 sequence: CASSRTEINQPQHF. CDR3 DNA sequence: TGTGCCAGCAGCCGGACAGAGATTAATCAGCCCCAGCATTTT.

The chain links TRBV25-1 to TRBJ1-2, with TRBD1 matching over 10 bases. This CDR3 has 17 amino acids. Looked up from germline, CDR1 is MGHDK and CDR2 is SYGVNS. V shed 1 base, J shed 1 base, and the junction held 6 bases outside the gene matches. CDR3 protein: CASSESGTGVINYGYTF. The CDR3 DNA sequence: TGTGCCAGCAGTGAATCAGGGACAGGGGTCATTAACTATGGCTACACCTTC.

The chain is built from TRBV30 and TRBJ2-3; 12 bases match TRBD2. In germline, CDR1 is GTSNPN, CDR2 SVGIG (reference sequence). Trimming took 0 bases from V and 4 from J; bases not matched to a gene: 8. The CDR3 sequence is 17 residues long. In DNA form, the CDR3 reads TGTGCCTGGAGTGTAGAATCTAGCGGGGGGGCTGCAGATACGCAGTATTTT. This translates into CAWSVESSGGAADTQYF. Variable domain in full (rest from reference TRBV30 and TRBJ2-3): SQTIHQWPATLVQPVGSPLSLECTVEGTSNPNLYWYRQAAGRGLQLLFYSVGIGQISSEVPQNLSASRPQDRQFILSSKKLLLSDSGFYLCAWSVESSGGAADTQYFGPGTRLTVL.

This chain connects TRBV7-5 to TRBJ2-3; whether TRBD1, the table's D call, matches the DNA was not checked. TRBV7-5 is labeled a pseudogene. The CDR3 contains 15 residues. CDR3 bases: TGTGCCAGAAGCTCACCGGGACAGGGCCCAGATACGCAGTATTTT. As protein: CARSSPGQGPDTQYF.

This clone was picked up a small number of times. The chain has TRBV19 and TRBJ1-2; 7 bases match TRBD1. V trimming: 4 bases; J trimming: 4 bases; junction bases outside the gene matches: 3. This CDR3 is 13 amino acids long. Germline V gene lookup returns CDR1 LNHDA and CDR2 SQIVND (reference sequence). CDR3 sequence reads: CASSTQGLYGYTF. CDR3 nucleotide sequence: TGTGCCAGTAGTACACAGGGGCTCTATGGCTACACCTTC.

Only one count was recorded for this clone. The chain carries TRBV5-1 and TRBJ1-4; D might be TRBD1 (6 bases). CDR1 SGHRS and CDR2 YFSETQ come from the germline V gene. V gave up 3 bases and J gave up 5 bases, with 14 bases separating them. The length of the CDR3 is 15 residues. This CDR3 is CASSYSTGINEKLFF. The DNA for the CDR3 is TGCGCCAGCAGCTACAGTACAGGGATAAATGAAAAACTGTTTTTT.

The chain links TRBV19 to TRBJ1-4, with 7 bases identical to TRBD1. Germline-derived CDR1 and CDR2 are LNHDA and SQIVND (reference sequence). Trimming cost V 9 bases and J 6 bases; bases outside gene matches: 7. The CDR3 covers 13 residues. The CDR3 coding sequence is TGTGCCAGCCGACAGGGCATGGATGAAAAACTGTTTTTT. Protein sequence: CASRQGMDEKLFF.

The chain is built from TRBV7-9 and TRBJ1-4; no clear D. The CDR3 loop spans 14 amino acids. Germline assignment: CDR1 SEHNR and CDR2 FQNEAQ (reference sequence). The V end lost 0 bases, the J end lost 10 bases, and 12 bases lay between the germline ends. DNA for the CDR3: TGTGCCAGCAGCTTAGCGCTAAGTGGAGGAAAACTGTTTTTT. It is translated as CASSLALSGGKLFF.

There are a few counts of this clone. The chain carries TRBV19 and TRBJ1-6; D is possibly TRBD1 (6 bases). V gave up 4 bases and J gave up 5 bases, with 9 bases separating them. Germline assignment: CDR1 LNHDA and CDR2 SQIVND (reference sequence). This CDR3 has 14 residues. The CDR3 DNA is TGTGCCAGTAGTACTCAGGGGCATAATTCACCCCTCCACTTT. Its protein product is CASSTQGHNSPLHF. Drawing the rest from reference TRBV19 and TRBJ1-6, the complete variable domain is DGGITQSPKYLFRKEGQNVTLSCEQNLNHDAMYWYRQDPGQGLRLIYYSQIVNDFQKGDIAEGYSVSREKKESFPLTVTSAQKNPTAFYLCASSTQGHNSPLHFGNGTRLTVT.

The CDR3 DNA reads as TGTGCCAGCAGCTTGATACAGGGGGCGCCGGGTAATTCACCCCTCCACTTT. This gives the protein CASSLIQGAPGNSPLHF. The V and J genes are TRBV5-4 and TRBJ1-6; 9 bases align to TRBD1. The CDR3 loop spans 17 amino acids. Germline V gene lookup returns CDR1 SGHNT and CDR2 YYREEE (reference sequence). Trimming cost V 1 base and J 6 bases; bases outside gene matches: 8.

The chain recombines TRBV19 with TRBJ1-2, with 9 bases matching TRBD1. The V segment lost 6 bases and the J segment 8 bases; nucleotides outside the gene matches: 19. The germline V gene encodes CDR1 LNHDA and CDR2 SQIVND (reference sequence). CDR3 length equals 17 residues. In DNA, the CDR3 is TGTGCCAGTAGCGCGACTGGGACAGGGAACTTTTTGTTGGGCTACACCTTC. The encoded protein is CASSATGTGNFLLGYTF.

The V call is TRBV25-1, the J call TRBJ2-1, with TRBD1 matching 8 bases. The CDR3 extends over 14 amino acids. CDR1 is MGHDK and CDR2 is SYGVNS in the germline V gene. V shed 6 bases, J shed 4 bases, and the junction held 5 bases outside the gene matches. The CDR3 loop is CASSHRGEYNEQFF. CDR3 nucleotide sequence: TGTGCCAGCAGCCACAGGGGGGAGTACAATGAGCAGTTCTTC.